This TCR beta chain was observed in a study of T cell responses to AZD1222 COVID-19 vaccine. Sequencing was performed with immunoSEQ multiplex PCR; in TCRdb, only in-frame clones are kept and a portion is missing. The sample consists of fewer than 120,000 clones, over 85% of them appearing once. In the case of this clone: As yet, its antigen is unknown.

Overall study results and limits: Breadth and depth of Spike-specific TCRs rose after two AZD1222 doses.

The clonotype comes from an adult who received the AZD1222 COVID-19 vaccine. The material sequenced was peripheral blood, taken 28 days after the second AZD1222 dose.

CDR3 bases: TGTGCCAGCAGCTTAAACCGGAACTCTGGAAACACCATATATTTT. Translation: CASSLNRNSGNTIYF. This rearrangement joins TRBV11-2 to TRBJ1-3, with D unresolved. Germline V gene data show CDR1 as SGHAT and CDR2 as FQNNGV. Trimming took off 2 bases at V and 0 bases at J, with 8 bases between the two ends. The CDR3 runs 15 residues.